These 30 T cell receptor beta chains originate from one sample sequenced in a study of blood T cell repertoires in COVID-19. TCRdb's copy holds only in-frame clones and misses some; the assay was immunoSEQ multiplex PCR. The sample has nearly 250,000 clones, around 88% seen once. The specimen was peripheral blood. These receptors were taken from an elderly woman with COVID-19, enrolled during active disease.

This clone has just one count. The chain joins TRBV2 to TRBJ2-7; D is possibly TRBD2 (6 bases). There are 13 residues in the CDR3. Germline CDR1 reads SNHLY; CDR2 reads FYNNEI. Trimming cost V 6 bases and J 6 bases, with 15 bases left between them. CDR3 in DNA: TGTGCCAGCAGCTGGGACTCCTTCCTCGAGCAGTACGTC. It translates to CASSWDSFLEQYV.

The chain is built from TRBV28 and TRBJ1-3; a possible D gene is TRBD1 (6 bases). Germline CDR1 and CDR2: MDHEN and SYDVKM. V was shortened by 5 bases and J by 0 bases, with 14 bases between the two germline ends. The CDR3 is 16 amino acids. CDR3 in amino acids: CASSPSTGHSGNTIYF. The CDR3 DNA reads as TGTGCCAGCAGTCCGTCGACAGGCCACTCTGGAAACACCATATATTTT. Based on the CDR3 plus reference TRBV28 and TRBJ1-3, the full variable domain is DVKVTQSSRYLVKRTGEKVFLECVQDMDHENMFWYRQDPGLGLRLIYFSYDVKMKEKGDIPEGYSVSREKKERFSLILESASTNQTSMYLCASSPSTGHSGNTIYFGEGSWLTVV.

A single count supports this clone. This chain connects TRBV18 to TRBJ1-2; D gene unclear. V dropped 3 bases and J dropped 4 bases, with 15 bases sitting between them. CDR3 length equals 15 residues. Germline V lookup: CDR1 KGHSH, CDR2 LQKENI. The CDR3 region has the DNA TGTGCCAGCTCACCTGGATCTGGAGGAGGCTATGGCTACACCTTC. Residues: CASSPGSGGGYGYTF.

The V call is TRBV5-8, the J call TRBJ2-2; TRBD2 matches at 9 bases. The CDR3 runs 15 residues. Trimming took 2 bases from V and 6 from J; bases not matched to a gene: 5. Germline V lookup: CDR1 SGHTS, CDR2 YDEGEE. Here the CDR3 reads CASSFAGGRSGELFF. The CDR3 region has the DNA TGTGCCAGCAGCTTCGCGGGGGGGCGGTCCGGGGAGCTGTTTTTT.

With regard to this clone: The junction shows a germline mismatch at one end, possibly a read error. The chain is built from TRBV2 and TRBJ2-5; 9 nucleotides line up with TRBD1. The CDR3 is made up of 12 amino acids. The germline CDR1 and CDR2 sequences are SNHLY and FYNNEI. The CDR3 spells CASSVLPGQGHF. DNA of the CDR3: TGTGCCAGCAGTGTACTTCCGGGACAGGGACACTTC.

The chain carries TRBV19 and TRBJ1-1, with D hard to call. Germline V CDR1 and CDR2: LNHDA, SQIVND (reference sequence). V was shortened by 10 bases and J by 1 base, with 16 bases between the two germline ends. The CDR3 length is 14 residues. The CDR3, as DNA: TGTGCCACACGGACTCTCTCGACGAACACTGAAGCTTTCTTT. Encoded protein: CATRTLSTNTEAFF.

This CDR3 is CASEDPGTGSYEQYF. CDR3 coding DNA: TGTGCCAGCGAAGACCCCGGGACAGGATCCTACGAGCAGTACTTC. The chain employs TRBV6-6 and TRBJ2-7; 8 bases map to TRBD1. V was clipped by 8 bases and J by 1 base; unmatched bases: 10. The CDR3 runs to 15 residues. Germline CDR1 MNHNY, CDR2 SVGAGI (reference sequence).

The chain is built from TRBV28 and TRBJ1-5; D gene unclear. Trimming took 1 base from V and 7 from J, leaving 5 bases between them. The CDR3 is 12 amino acids. Germline CDR1 reads MDHEN; CDR2 reads SYDVKM. CDR3 DNA sequence: TGTGCCAGCAGTTTATTGGGCCAGCCCCAGCATTTT. It codes for CASSLLGQPQHF.

The chain couples TRBV4-2 to TRBJ2-5, with TRBD2 matching over 14 bases. Germline V CDR1 and CDR2: LGHNA, YNFKEQ. This CDR3 region has 16 residues. J lost 6 bases, V lost 0 bases, and 3 bases had no gene match. CDR3 protein: CASSQDGTSGGQTQYF. DNA for the CDR3: TGTGCCAGCAGCCAAGACGGGACTAGCGGGGGCCAGACCCAGTACTTC.

The chain joins TRBV7-9 to TRBJ1-1, with unresolved D. Looked up from germline, CDR1 is SEHNR and CDR2 is FQNEAQ (reference sequence). The CDR3 totals 12 residues. Trimming pared 2 bases from V and 10 bases from J, leaving 11 bases between. CDR3 in DNA: TGTGCCAGCAGCTTAAGGAGCAACGGAGCTTTCTTT. Its translation: CASSLRSNGAFF.

The chain is built from TRBV24-1 and TRBJ1-5; TRBD1 might be the D (5 bases). The germline CDR1 and CDR2 sequences are KGHDR and SFDVKD. V was cut by 3 bases and J by 4 bases, with 12 bases left in between. CDR3 length: 15 residues. The CDR3 coding sequence is TGTGCCACCAGTGATGGGCCAGGGATTAATCAGCCCCAGCATTTT. This gives the protein CATSDGPGINQPQHF.

The rearrangement joins TRBV19 to TRBJ1-6; 8 nucleotides agree with TRBD1. Germline V CDR1 and CDR2: LNHDA, SQIVND (reference sequence). The CDR3 covers 15 residues. Germline trimming cut 7 bases from V and 10 bases from J; bases unmatched to any gene: 12. CDR3 amino acids: CASNPGQGNRSPLHF. DNA of the CDR3: TGTGCCAGTAACCCCGGACAGGGAAATCGATCACCCCTCCACTTT.

The J gene is TRBJ1-5, the V gene TRBV27; 7 bases align to TRBD1. The CDR3 totals 15 residues. Germline V gene lookup returns CDR1 MNHEY and CDR2 SMNVEV (reference sequence). V trimming: 5 bases; J trimming: 11 bases; junction bases outside the gene matches: 15. Here the CDR3 DNA reads TGTGCCAGCAGTCCTCGGGACAGTCTTCTCCCGGCCCAGCATTTT. This sequence encodes CASSPRDSLLPAQHF.

The gene calls are TRBV7-2 and TRBJ2-3, with TRBD1 matching 8 bases. The V and J ends lost 5 bases and 4 bases, in that order; junction bases with no gene match: 8. The CDR3 is 15 amino acids. CDR1 and CDR2 (germline): SGHTA, FQGNSA. In nucleotides, the CDR3 is TGTGCCAGCAGCAGAGGACAGGGTTGGGCAGATACGCAGTATTTT. As protein: CASSRGQGWADTQYF.

This clone was detected once. This chain joins TRBV3-1 (or the pseudogene TRBV3-2) and TRBJ2-2, with TRBD2 matching over 7 bases. Germline values: CDR1 LGHDT, CDR2 YNNKEL (reference sequence). V was pared by 1 base and J by 5 bases, with 7 bases of the junction left unmatched. There are 16 residues in the CDR3. This CDR3 reads CASSQAGTTITGELFF. In DNA form, the CDR3 reads TGTGCCAGCAGCCAAGCCGGGACTACCATTACCGGGGAGCTGTTTTTT.

The V call is TRBV18, the J call TRBJ1-5, with 11 bases lining up with TRBD1. Germline V lookup: CDR1 KGHSH, CDR2 LQKENI. Trimming at V came to 4 bases and at J to 0 bases, leaving 8 bases not matched to a gene. The CDR3 covers 18 residues. The CDR3 sequence: CASSLGQGATYSNQPQHF. In DNA, the CDR3 is TGTGCCAGCTCACTTGGACAGGGGGCAACTTATAGCAATCAGCCCCAGCATTTT. Full variable domain (remainder filled in from reference TRBV18 and TRBJ1-5): NAGVMQNPRHLVRRRGQEARLRCSPMKGHSHVYWYRQLPEEGLKFMVYLQKENIIDESGMPKERFSAEFPKEGPSILRIQQVVRGDSAAYFCASSLGQGATYSNQPQHFGDGTRLSIL.

On this clone: Mismatch with germline at one junction end may stem from a read error. CDR3 sequence (DNA): TGTGCTAGCAGTCCCGGGACAGGGGGCACAGATACGCAGTATTTT. It yields the protein CASSPGTGGTDTQYF. The V call is TRBV7-7, the J call TRBJ2-3; 10 bases map to TRBD1. Germline CDR1 and CDR2: SSHAT and FNYEAQ (reference sequence). CDR3 length: 15 amino acids.

This chain connects TRBV5-1 to TRBJ2-5; TRBD2 aligns across 7 bases. Trimming removed 4 bases from V and 0 bases from J; junction bases left unmatched: 9. The CDR3 has 16 amino acids. Germline V gives CDR1 SGHRS, CDR2 YFSETQ. The CDR3 spells CASSPQRGGYQETQYF. The CDR3 coding sequence is TGCGCCAGCAGCCCTCAGCGGGGCGGGTACCAAGAGACCCAGTACTTC.

The chain uses TRBV3-1 (or the pseudogene TRBV3-2) and TRBJ2-2; no firm D call. Trimming stripped 1 base from V and 4 bases from J, with 4 bases between. This CDR3 contains 13 residues. Looked up from germline, CDR1 is LGHDT and CDR2 is YNNKEL (reference sequence). The CDR3 region is CASSQGLTGELFF. CDR3 nucleotides: TGTGCCAGCAGCCAAGGACTCACCGGGGAGCTGTTTTTT.

This clone was observed a few times. The rearrangement links TRBV21-1 to TRBJ1-3; TRBD1 is taken as the D call from the table, unchecked against the DNA. TRBV21-1 is a documented pseudogene. This CDR3 region has 16 residues. The CDR3 spells CASSSPGQGFRNTIYF. CDR3 sequence (DNA): TGTGCCAGCAGCTCCCCGGGACAGGGTTTTAGAAACACCATATATTTT.

V is TRBV6-5 and J is TRBJ2-4; D perhaps matches TRBD2 (6 bases). The CDR3 has 15 residues. Germline loops: CDR1 MNHEY, CDR2 SVGAGI. The V end was cut by 5 bases, the J end by 0 bases, with 11 bases between. In nucleotides, the CDR3 is TGTGCCAGCAGTCTGGCCGGGGGAGCCAAAAACATTCAGTACTTC. Amino acids: CASSLAGGAKNIQYF.

J is TRBJ2-1 and V is TRBV5-5, with 10 positions matching TRBD2. The germline CDR1 and CDR2 sequences are SGHKS and YYEKEE (reference sequence). CDR3 size: 18 residues. Unmatched junction bases numbered 8, after V lost 2 bases and J lost 0 bases. CDR3 sequence (DNA): TGTGCCAGCAGCTTCCGGTATCTAGCGGGGGACTCCTACAATGAGCAGTTCTTC. It yields the protein CASSFRYLAGDSYNEQFF.

This clone has only one observation. V and J are TRBV7-9 and TRBJ2-5, with D possibly TRBD2 on 5 matching bases. This CDR3 comprises 13 residues. Trimming shortened V by 5 bases and J by 1 base, and 8 bases separated the two germline ends. Germline V CDR1 and CDR2: SEHNR, FQNEAQ (reference sequence). This CDR3 is CASSRSAQETQYF. CDR3 nucleotide sequence: TGTGCCAGCAGCCGTAGCGCCCAAGAGACCCAGTACTTC.

The chain couples TRBV19 to TRBJ1-2; D is uncertain. Germline V gives CDR1 LNHDA, CDR2 SQIVND (reference sequence). V was shortened by 3 bases and J by 1 base, with 9 bases between the two germline ends. This CDR3 is 14 amino acids long. CDR3 coding DNA: TGTGCCAGTAGTATTATCGGAGATAACTATGGCTACACCTTC. Translated, it gives CASSIIGDNYGYTF.

The chain joins TRBV25-1 to TRBJ1-4, with 8 bases lining up with TRBD1. Germline values: CDR1 MGHDK, CDR2 SYGVNS. With 2 bases clipped from V and 6 bases from J, the junction kept 5 bases outside the gene matches. This CDR3 is 15 amino acids long. This CDR3 reads CASSEDRGNHEKLFF. As DNA, the CDR3 is TGTGCCAGCAGTGAAGACAGGGGAAATCATGAAAAACTGTTTTTT.

The V and J genes are TRBV2 and TRBJ1-4; D unclear. Looked up from germline, CDR1 is SNHLY and CDR2 is FYNNEI. V was trimmed by 7 bases and J by 6 bases, leaving 12 bases between them. This CDR3 is 13 amino acids long. DNA of the CDR3: TGTGCCAGCACTTCGGGTCAGTATGAAAAACTGTTTTTT. Translation gives CASTSGQYEKLFF. The whole variable domain, filled in from reference TRBV2 and TRBJ1-4, reads EPEVTQTPSHQVTQMGQEVILRCVPISNHLYFYWYRQILGQKVEFLVSFYNNEISEKSEIFDDQFSVERPDGSNFTLKIRSTKLEDSAMYFCASTSGQYEKLFFGSGTQLSVL.

J is TRBJ1-6 and V is TRBV27; 8 nucleotides align to TRBD1. This CDR3 is built from 18 residues. Germline trimming cut 6 bases from V and 7 bases from J; bases unmatched to any gene: 17. CDR1 is MNHEY, CDR2 SMNVEV, per germline (reference sequence). The CDR3 DNA is TGTGCCAGCAGCCTTACGACTCGGACAGGGAGTTGGAATTCACCCCTCCACTTT. This encodes CASSLTTRTGSWNSPLHF.

This clone appeared once. Here the CDR3 DNA reads TGTGCCAGCAGCCAAGGGGACATGGGACAGTATGGCTACACCTTC. Translating gives CASSQGDMGQYGYTF. The chain has TRBV11-2 and TRBJ1-2; 7 bases agree with TRBD1. The germline V gene has CDR1 SGHAT and CDR2 FQNNGV. Trimming at V came to 5 bases and at J to 5 bases, leaving 11 bases not matched to a gene. This CDR3 contains 15 residues.

The V call is TRBV18, the J call TRBJ2-1; D possibly corresponds to TRBD2 (5 bases). Germline CDR1 reads KGHSH; CDR2 reads LQKENI. CDR3 length: 12 amino acids. V lost 4 bases to trimming and J lost 9 bases, with 10 bases between them. The CDR3 here is CASSQRSGEQFF. The CDR3 DNA reads TGTGCCAGCTCACAACGGAGCGGTGAGCAGTTCTTC. Variable domain in full (rest from reference TRBV18 and TRBJ2-1): NAGVMQNPRHLVRRRGQEARLRCSPMKGHSHVYWYRQLPEEGLKFMVYLQKENIIDESGMPKERFSAEFPKEGPSILRIQQVVRGDSAAYFCASSQRSGEQFFGPGTRLTVL.

V is TRBV18 and J is TRBJ2-7; the match to TRBD1 covers 11 bases. This CDR3 region has 15 residues. Losses at the gene ends were 6 bases for V and 2 bases for J; bases not matched to a gene: 6. CDR1 is KGHSH and CDR2 is LQKENI in the germline V gene. Here the CDR3 DNA reads TGTGCCAGCTCGGAACCGGGACAGGGGGCCTACGAGCAGTACTTC. Protein product: CASSEPGQGAYEQYF.